These T cell receptor beta chains were read from a single sample in a study of PD-1 blockade in mismatch repair-deficient tumors. TCRdb's table, derived via immunoSEQ multiplex PCR, lists solely in-frame clones and lacks some. The sample lists 30,000 to 40,000 clones, approximately 81% occurring once. The source material was peripheral blood, sampled approximately 78 weeks after starting pembrolizumab. These receptors were obtained from an adult with mismatch repair-deficient cancer. CDR3s include the opening cysteine and the closing phenylalanine or tryptophan. A D gene is named only where the DNA matches it firmly. Some rows have no size entry. The others give once, few or many, or a class for an expanded clone.

-,-,TRBV6-6,TRBJ1-4,TGTGCCAGCAGTCCGTCGGGGAAAGGGAATGAAAAACTGTTTTTT,CASSPSGKGNEKLFF
-,-,TRBV6-6,TRBJ2-1,TGTGCCAGCAGTTACAGTGCCTACAATGAGCAGTTCTTC,CASSYSAYNEQFF
-,TRBD1,TRBV6-4,TRBJ1-1,TGTGCCAGCAGTGACTCGGCAGGGGGGAGCACTGAAGCTTTCTTT,CASSDSAGGSTEAFF
-,TRBD2,TRBV7-3,TRBJ2-3,TGTGCCAGCAGCTTAACGAGCGGGGAGCCAGATACGCAGTATTTT,CASSLTSGEPDTQYF
-,-,TRBV6-6,TRBJ2-2,TGTGCCAGCAGTTCCTTGAGGAACGGGGAGCTGTTTTTT,CASSSLRNGELFF
once,-,TRBV5-6,TRBJ2-5,TGTGCCAGCAGCTGGAAGGTAGTGGGCCAAGAGACCCAGTACTTC,CASSWKVVGQETQYF
-,TRBD1,TRBV7-8,TRBJ2-7,TGTGCCAGCAGCTGGGACAGGGGCGAGCAGTACTTC,CASSWDRGEQYF
-,TRBD2,TRBV6-5,TRBJ2-5,TGTGCCAGCAGTTACTCGACTAGCGGGAGAGAGACCCAGTACTTC,CASSYSTSGRETQYF
-,-,TRBV15,TRBJ2-7,TGTGCCACCAGCAGTGGCTCCGCGGGACCCTACGAGCAGTACTTC,CATSSGSAGPYEQYF
once,TRBD1,TRBV27,TRBJ1-1,TGTGCCAGCAGTTCACAGGGGGCATGGAACACTGAAGCTTTCTTT,CASSSQGAWNTEAFF
-,TRBD1,TRBV2,TRBJ2-7,TGTGCCAGCAGGGGGACAGGAATCTACGAGCAGTACTTC,CASRGTGIYEQYF
-,-,TRBV29-1,TRBJ1-2,TGCAGCGTTGGTCCGGGGAAAGAGGACTATGGCTACACCTTC,CSVGPGKEDYGYTF
few,TRBD1,TRBV7-2,TRBJ2-2,TGTGCCAGCAGCCCGGACAGGGCTGGCGGGGAGCTGTTTTTT,CASSPDRAGGELFF
-,-,TRBV11-3,TRBJ2-7,TGTGCCAGCAGCTTAACGGGAGTTCACGAGCAGTACTTC,CASSLTGVHEQYF
-,TRBD2,TRBV5-1,TRBJ2-5,TGCGCCAGCAGCTTTGGGACTAGCGGGCAAGAGACCCAGTACTTC,CASSFGTSGQETQYF
-,-,TRBV21-1,TRBJ2-7,TGTGCCAGCAGCAAGATGGACCGGGACAACTCCTACGAGCAGTACTTC,CASSKMDRDNSYEQYF
-,-,TRBV7-3,TRBJ2-7,TGTGCCAGCAGCTCTACAGGGAACACCCAGTACTTC,CASSSTGNTQYF
-,-,TRBV7-9,TRBJ2-1,TGTGCCAGCAGCTCCTGGATTGAGAATGAGCAGTTCTTC,CASSSWIENEQFF
-,TRBD1,TRBV4-2,TRBJ2-7,TGTGCCAGCAGCCAATTGACAGGGAAGTTCCACGAGCAGTACTTC,CASSQLTGKFHEQYF
few,-,TRBV19,TRBJ1-5,TGTGCCAGTAGTACTGATGAGCAGCCCCAGCATTTT,CASSTDEQPQHF
-,-,TRBV27,TRBJ1-1,TGTGCCAGCAGTACCCCATCGGGGCGGAACACTGAAGCTTTCTTT,CASSTPSGRNTEAFF
-,TRBD1,TRBV30,TRBJ1-4,TGTGCCTGGAGTCCCGGGACAGGATTTGCAACTAATGAAAAACTGTTTTTT,CAWSPGTGFATNEKLFF
few,TRBD1,TRBV13,TRBJ1-2,TGTGCCAGCAGCGCCCGGGACAGTGGCTACACCTTC,CASSARDSGYTF
-,-,TRBV5-6,TRBJ1-3,TGTGCCAGCAGCTTGGAATCAGCCAGGGTTTCCGGCACCATATATTTT,CASSLESARVSGTIYF
few,-,TRBV27,TRBJ2-5,TGTGCCACCGGGACCCTCAAGAGCCAAGAGACCCAGTACTTC,CATGTLKSQETQYF
-,-,TRBV5-8,TRBJ1-1,TGTGCCAGCAGCTTCGAGGGGGGGAAAACTGAAGCTTTCTTT,CASSFEGGKTEAFF
-,-,TRBV11-3,TRBJ2-1,TGTGCCAGCAGCCCCCGGGTCACTTTATCCAGCAATGAGCAGTTCTTC,CASSPRVTLSSNEQFF
once,-,TRBV29-1,TRBJ1-1,TGCAGCGTTGCTAGGGTCCTGAACACTGAAGCTTTCTTT,CSVARVLNTEAFF
-,TRBD2,TRBV5-1,TRBJ2-5,TGCGCCAGCAGCTTACATTTCAGCGGGAGTGAGGAGACCCAGTACTTC,CASSLHFSGSEETQYF
-,-,TRBV27,TRBJ2-4,TGTGCCAGCAGTTTGGGGGGGACAACTCCCGGCATTCAGTACTTC,CASSLGGTTPGIQYF
-,-,TRBV27,TRBJ1-2,TGTGCCAGCAGTTTATCGGCCAGGGGCTCTTATGGCTACACCTTC,CASSLSARGSYGYTF
-,-,TRBV1,TRBJ1-1,TGCACCAGCAGCCAGGTGGGGATGAGGCTGTGCGCTTTCTTT,CTSSQVGMRLCAFF
few,TRBD2,TRBV11-3,TRBJ2-7,TGTGCCAGCAGCCCCTCCGGAGCGGGAGCCTCCTACGAGCAGTACTTC,CASSPSGAGASYEQYF